A selection of T cell receptor beta chains follows, all from one sample in a study of blood T cell repertoires in COVID-19. Assay used: immunoSEQ multiplex PCR; TCRdb lists only in-frame clones, some missing. This sample has 250,000 to 300,000 clones, with roughly 89% found just once. The specimen was peripheral blood. These receptors were collected from a woman aged 40 to 50 who had recovered from COVID-19. CDR3s include the opening cysteine and the closing phenylalanine or tryptophan. A D gene is named only where the DNA matches it firmly. Size tells how often a clone was seen (once, few, many) or the class of an expanded clone, and some rows leave it out.

CDR3aa: CASRAQGFESDTQYF; CDR3nt: TGTGCCAGCAGAGCACAGGGATTTGAGTCCGATACGCAGTATTTT; j_gene: TRBJ2-3; d_gene: -; abundance: -; v_gene: TRBV6-4
CDR3aa: CASSYRGHNEQFF; CDR3nt: TGTGCCAGCAGCTATAGAGGGCACAATGAGCAGTTCTTC; j_gene: TRBJ2-1; d_gene: -; abundance: -; v_gene: TRBV7-8
CDR3aa: CASSVNRGFSSGANVLTF; CDR3nt: TGTGCCAGCAGTGTCAACAGGGGGTTCTCCTCTGGGGCCAACGTCCTGACTTTC; j_gene: TRBJ2-6; d_gene: TRBD1; abundance: once; v_gene: TRBV6-1
CDR3aa: CASNPSGGGANYGYTF; CDR3nt: TGCGCCAGCAACCCCTCGGGCGGGGGGGCTAACTATGGCTACACCTTC; j_gene: TRBJ1-2; d_gene: -; abundance: -; v_gene: TRBV5-1
CDR3aa: CASGEGSSLGAFF; CDR3nt: TGTGCCTCTGGAGAGGGTTCGAGTTTGGGTGCTTTCTTT; j_gene: TRBJ1-1; d_gene: -; abundance: few; v_gene: TRBV10-3
CDR3aa: CASSPWRAETQYF; CDR3nt: TGTGCCAGCAGCCCCTGGAGGGCGGAGACCCAGTACTTC; j_gene: TRBJ2-5; d_gene: -; abundance: -; v_gene: TRBV5-4
CDR3aa: CASSAKPGLSNEQYF; CDR3nt: TGTGCCAGCAGCGCTAAACCGGGACTATCAAACGAGCAGTACTTC; j_gene: TRBJ2-7; d_gene: TRBD2; abundance: -; v_gene: TRBV9
CDR3aa: CASSQGGATNEKLFF; CDR3nt: TGTGCCAGCAGCCAAGGAGGGGCAACTAATGAAAAACTGTTTTTT; j_gene: TRBJ1-4; d_gene: -; abundance: -; v_gene: TRBV7-2
CDR3aa: CASSFGTQGSQPQHF; CDR3nt: TGTGCCAGTAGTTTTGGGACACAAGGTAGTCAGCCCCAGCATTTT; j_gene: TRBJ1-5; d_gene: -; abundance: -; v_gene: TRBV19
CDR3aa: CASSLSSGGNTGELFF; CDR3nt: TGTGCCAGCAGCCTCTCTAGCGGGGGTAACACCGGGGAGCTGTTTTTT; j_gene: TRBJ2-2; d_gene: TRBD2; abundance: -; v_gene: TRBV3-1/TRBV3-2
CDR3aa: CASSSTSYETQYF; CDR3nt: TGTGCCAGCAGCTCCACTTCTTATGAGACCCAGTACTTC; j_gene: TRBJ2-5; d_gene: -; abundance: -; v_gene: TRBV7-2
CDR3aa: CASRRRAGDTEAFF; CDR3nt: TGTGCCAGCCGAAGGAGGGCCGGGGACACTGAAGCTTTCTTT; j_gene: TRBJ1-1; d_gene: -; abundance: -; v_gene: TRBV27
CDR3aa: CAISESRQNYGYTF; CDR3nt: TGTGCCATCAGTGAGTCTAGACAGAACTATGGCTACACCTTC; j_gene: TRBJ1-2; d_gene: -; abundance: once; v_gene: TRBV10-3
CDR3aa: CASSQAPVGDTQYF; CDR3nt: TGTGCCAGCAGCCAAGCGCCAGTTGGAGATACGCAGTATTTT; j_gene: TRBJ2-3; d_gene: -; abundance: once; v_gene: TRBV3-1/TRBV3-2
CDR3aa: CASSFNMAKGQLTGELFF; CDR3nt: TGCGCCAGCAGCTTCAATATGGCGAAGGGACAGCTAACCGGGGAGCTGTTTTTT; j_gene: TRBJ2-2; d_gene: TRBD1; abundance: -; v_gene: TRBV5-1
CDR3aa: CAWTGDTDTQYF; CDR3nt: TGTGCCTGGACAGGGGACACAGATACGCAGTATTTT; j_gene: TRBJ2-3; d_gene: -; abundance: once; v_gene: TRBV30
CDR3aa: CASSELPGLASGEQFF; CDR3nt: TGTGCCAGCAGTGAATTACCGGGACTAGCATCCGGTGAGCAGTTCTTC; j_gene: TRBJ2-1; d_gene: TRBD2; abundance: -; v_gene: TRBV2
CDR3aa: CASSFPSGGANEQFF; CDR3nt: TGTGCCAGCAGCTTTCCCAGCGGGGGGGCCAATGAGCAGTTCTTC; j_gene: TRBJ2-1; d_gene: TRBD2; abundance: -; v_gene: TRBV7-9
CDR3aa: CASSLRGTEAFF; CDR3nt: TGTGCCAGCAGCTTACGGGGGACTGAAGCTTTCTTT; j_gene: TRBJ1-1; d_gene: -; abundance: once; v_gene: TRBV11-2
CDR3aa: CASSFSGSSYNEQFF; CDR3nt: TGTGCCAGCAGCTTTAGCGGGAGTTCCTACAATGAGCAGTTCTTC; j_gene: TRBJ2-1; d_gene: TRBD2; abundance: -; v_gene: TRBV5-6
CDR3aa: CASSQYGFEQYF; CDR3nt: TGTGCCAGCAGCCAATACGGGTTCGAGCAGTACTTC; j_gene: TRBJ2-7; d_gene: -; abundance: few; v_gene: TRBV3-1/TRBV3-2
CDR3aa: CASSYESGGETQYF; CDR3nt: TGTGCCAGCAGTTATGAGTCGGGCGGGGAGACCCAGTACTTC; j_gene: TRBJ2-5; d_gene: -; abundance: -; v_gene: TRBV6-5
CDR3aa: CSEYTGTEYGYTF; CDR3nt: TGCAGCGAATACACCGGGACAGAATATGGCTACACCTTC; j_gene: TRBJ1-2; d_gene: TRBD1; abundance: once; v_gene: TRBV29-1
CDR3aa: CASNQGTGELFF; CDR3nt: TGTGCCAGCAACCAGGGCACCGGGGAGCTGTTTTTT; j_gene: TRBJ2-2; d_gene: -; abundance: -; v_gene: TRBV12-3/TRBV12-4
CDR3aa: CASSDGGGTEAFF; CDR3nt: TGTGCCAGCAGTGATGGGGGGGGAACTGAAGCTTTCTTT; j_gene: TRBJ1-1; d_gene: -; abundance: -; v_gene: TRBV6-2/TRBV6-3
CDR3aa: CAWSTRLAGRNEQFF; CDR3nt: TGTGCCTGGAGTACTAGACTAGCGGGGAGGAATGAGCAGTTCTTC; j_gene: TRBJ2-1; d_gene: TRBD2; abundance: -; v_gene: TRBV30
CDR3aa: CASMAATSSAQETQYF; CDR3nt: TGCGCCAGCATGGCAGCAACTAGCTCTGCACAAGAGACCCAGTACTTC; j_gene: TRBJ2-5; d_gene: -; abundance: -; v_gene: TRBV5-1
CDR3aa: CASSAQDNSPLHF; CDR3nt: TGCGCCAGCAGTGCCCAGGATAATTCACCCCTCCACTTT; j_gene: TRBJ1-6; d_gene: -; abundance: -; v_gene: TRBV10-2
CDR3aa: CASSRRTLDGRIYNEQFF; CDR3nt: TGCGCCAGCAGCCGGAGGACCTTAGACGGACGAATTTACAATGAGCAGTTCTTC; j_gene: TRBJ2-1; d_gene: -; abundance: once; v_gene: TRBV5-1
CDR3aa: CASSVGTSGNYEQFF; CDR3nt: TGTGCCAGCAGCGTCGGGACTAGCGGGAACTATGAGCAGTTCTTC; j_gene: TRBJ2-1; d_gene: TRBD2; abundance: -; v_gene: TRBV5-4
CDR3aa: CASTIALGGEQFF; CDR3nt: TGTGCCAGCACCATAGCTCTGGGGGGAGAGCAGTTCTTC; j_gene: TRBJ2-1; d_gene: -; abundance: -; v_gene: TRBV12-3/TRBV12-4
CDR3aa: CASSIPTGSSYNSPLHF; CDR3nt: TGCGCCAGCAGCATTCCCACAGGAAGCTCCTATAATTCACCCCTCCACTTT; j_gene: TRBJ1-6; d_gene: -; abundance: -; v_gene: TRBV4-1
CDR3aa: CASSPGQGRGYTF; CDR3nt: TGTGCCAGCAGCCCCGGACAGGGACGTGGCTACACCTTC; j_gene: TRBJ1-2; d_gene: TRBD1; abundance: -; v_gene: TRBV3-1/TRBV3-2
CDR3aa: CASSFAGPSSGSPLHF; CDR3nt: TGTGCCAGCAGCTTCGCGGGCCCCTCGAGCGGTTCACCCCTCCACTTT; j_gene: TRBJ1-6; d_gene: -; abundance: -; v_gene: TRBV7-3
CDR3aa: CASSRTLLEQETQYF; CDR3nt: TGTGCCAGCAGTAGGACTCTACTAGAACAAGAGACCCAGTACTTC; j_gene: TRBJ2-5; d_gene: -; abundance: -; v_gene: TRBV6-2/TRBV6-3
CDR3aa: CASSRTLGRGQYF; CDR3nt: TGTGCCAGCAGTCGAACCCTGGGGCGGGGGCAGTATTTT; j_gene: TRBJ2-3; d_gene: -; abundance: -; v_gene: TRBV28
CDR3aa: CAISASFTLHGYTF; CDR3nt: TGTGCCATCAGTGCAAGCTTTACCCTACATGGCTACACCTTC; j_gene: TRBJ1-2; d_gene: -; abundance: -; v_gene: TRBV10-3
CDR3aa: CASSGAGTRISPLHF; CDR3nt: TGTGCCAGCAGTGGGGCCGGGACTCGGATTTCACCCCTCCACTTT; j_gene: TRBJ1-6; d_gene: -; abundance: -; v_gene: TRBV25-1
CDR3aa: CASTQSTGELFF; CDR3nt: TGTGCCAGCACCCAGTCGACCGGGGAGCTGTTTTTT; j_gene: TRBJ2-2; d_gene: -; abundance: -; v_gene: TRBV11-1
CDR3aa: CSVAGQEEQPQHF; CDR3nt: TGCAGCGTTGCGGGACAGGAGGAACAGCCCCAGCATTTT; j_gene: TRBJ1-5; d_gene: TRBD1; abundance: -; v_gene: TRBV29-1
CDR3aa: CASSIEGGAGTEAFF; CDR3nt: TGTGCCAGCAGCATAGAGGGGGGAGCGGGGACTGAAGCTTTCTTT; j_gene: TRBJ1-1; d_gene: -; abundance: -; v_gene: TRBV3-1/TRBV3-2
CDR3aa: CSVAGTVGQETQYF; CDR3nt: TGCAGCGTGGCCGGGACTGTAGGCCAAGAGACCCAGTACTTC; j_gene: TRBJ2-5; d_gene: -; abundance: -; v_gene: TRBV29-1
CDR3aa: CASSLDEGWNYGYTF; CDR3nt: TGTGCCAGCAGCTTAGATGAGGGTTGGAACTATGGCTACACCTTC; j_gene: TRBJ1-2; d_gene: -; abundance: -; v_gene: TRBV11-2
CDR3aa: CASSLGGPGELFF; CDR3nt: TGTGCCAGCAGTTTAGGAGGGCCGGGGGAGCTGTTTTTT; j_gene: TRBJ2-2; d_gene: -; abundance: -; v_gene: TRBV12-3/TRBV12-4
CDR3aa: CASFGGAAGANVLTF; CDR3nt: TGTGCCAGTTTCGGCGGAGCGGCTGGGGCCAACGTCCTGACTTTC; j_gene: TRBJ2-6; d_gene: -; abundance: -; v_gene: TRBV19
CDR3aa: CASSRNREATNEKLFF; CDR3nt: TGCGCCAGCAGCCGAAACAGGGAAGCAACTAATGAAAAACTGTTTTTT; j_gene: TRBJ1-4; d_gene: -; abundance: -; v_gene: TRBV4-1
CDR3aa: CASSLAETQYF; CDR3nt: TGTGCCAGCAGCTTAGCGGAGACCCAGTACTTC; j_gene: TRBJ2-5; d_gene: -; abundance: -; v_gene: TRBV11-2
CDR3aa: CASSPPPTGVEVKSGNTIYF; CDR3nt: TGCGCCAGCAGTCCCCCCCCGACAGGGGTTGAGGTTAAATCTGGAAACACCATATATTTT; j_gene: TRBJ1-3; d_gene: TRBD1; abundance: -; v_gene: TRBV23-1
CDR3aa: CASSQDLQGNTGELFF; CDR3nt: TGTGCCAGCAGCCAAGATCTACAGGGTAACACCGGGGAGCTGTTTTTT; j_gene: TRBJ2-2; d_gene: -; abundance: -; v_gene: TRBV3-1/TRBV3-2
CDR3aa: CASSDRDGYTF; CDR3nt: TGTGCCAGCAGCGACAGGGATGGCTACACCTTC; j_gene: TRBJ1-2; d_gene: -; abundance: -; v_gene: TRBV21-1
CDR3aa: CASSLGRQETQYF; CDR3nt: TGTGCCAGCAGCTTGGGGCGGCAAGAGACCCAGTACTTC; j_gene: TRBJ2-5; d_gene: -; abundance: few; v_gene: TRBV5-4
CDR3aa: CASRTGSNQPQHF; CDR3nt: TGTGCCAGCAGGACAGGGAGCAATCAGCCCCAGCATTTT; j_gene: TRBJ1-5; d_gene: TRBD1; abundance: -; v_gene: TRBV28